The T cell receptor (beta chain) described here comes from a study of T cell responses to AZD1222 COVID-19 vaccine. Findings of the study overall: Nearly half of spike-specific TCRs reportedly target variant regions that are unmutated in the B.1.351 and B.1.1.7 variants. The repertoires were collected only after the peak T cell response. At study baseline, merely about 6 AZD1222 recipients were seropositive.

Concerning this clone: Its antigen is unknown.

Sequencing was performed with immunoSEQ multiplex PCR; in TCRdb, only in-frame clones are kept and a portion is missing. The sample shows roughly 180,000 clones, about 90% of them seen only once. CDR1 and CDR2 (germline): SGHRS, YFSETQ. V was clipped by 1 base and J by 0 bases, with 8 bases between them. This CDR3 comprises 14 residues. The sample here was peripheral blood, taken on day 0 of AZD1222 vaccination. The rearrangement joins TRBV5-1 to TRBJ2-7, with D perhaps matching TRBD2 (5 bases). The clonotype originates from an adult in good health. This chain's CDR3 is CASSLQAASYEQYF. Here the CDR3 DNA reads TGCGCCAGCAGCTTGCAAGCGGCCTCCTACGAGCAGTACTTC.